The 31 T cell receptor beta chains given below trace back to one sample, sequenced in a study of CD8 T cells in Susac syndrome. Random hexamers were used to reverse transcribe the RNA input (about 0.5 to 1 ug). TCRdb called the immunoSEQ multiplex PCR reads again in MiXCR, with one record for every CDR3 protein. This table holds tens of thousands of distinct CDR3 sequences, about 94% found once. Input material: CD8+ T cells from PBMCs. Source of these receptors: a human donor with Susac syndrome.

The rearrangement joins TRBV30 to TRBJ1-1; D is uncertain. The germline CDR1 and CDR2 sequences are GTSNPN and SVGIG (reference sequence). There are 15 residues in the CDR3. V dropped 0 bases and J dropped 3 bases, with 14 bases sitting between them. CDR3 DNA: TGTGCCTGGAGTGTACGAGGGCAGGAGTACACTGAAGCTTTCTTT. Residues: CAWSVRGQEYTEAFF.

V usage is TRBV9 and J usage is TRBJ2-7; D might be TRBD1 or TRBD2, each matching 5 bases. V was clipped by 3 bases and J by 3 bases, with 13 bases between them. The length of the CDR3 is 14 residues. From germline, CDR1 is SGDLS and CDR2 YYNGEE. Here the CDR3 reads CASSARWDGYEQYF. Written as DNA, the CDR3 is TGTGCCAGCAGCGCCCGGTGGGACGGCTACGAGCAGTACTTC.

The chain combines TRBV7-7 with TRBJ2-7; 10 nucleotides line up with TRBD1. The CDR3 is made up of 15 amino acids. Germline assignment: CDR1 SSHAT and CDR2 FNYEAQ (reference sequence). The trim removed 3 bases at V and 3 bases at J, leaving 5 bases unmatched. CDR3 amino acids: CASSFTGTGVYEQYF. Here the CDR3 DNA reads TGTGCCAGCAGCTTCACGGGGACAGGGGTCTACGAGCAGTACTTC.

The gene calls are TRBV6-2 or TRBV6-3 and TRBJ2-1, with D maybe TRBD2 (6 bases). This CDR3 has 13 residues. V was shortened by 2 bases and J by 9 bases, with 11 bases between the two germline ends. CDR1 MNHEY and CDR2 SVGEGT come from the germline V gene. The CDR3 is CASSYGGNFEQFF. The CDR3 bases are TGTGCCAGCAGTTACGGGGGGAACTTTGAGCAGTTCTTC.

DNA of the CDR3: TGTGCCAGTAATGACCTTAGGACCACAACAGGCCAGCCCCAGCATTTT. The encoded protein is CASNDLRTTTGQPQHF. The chain combines TRBV19 with TRBJ1-5, with D maybe TRBD1 (5 bases). The CDR3 is 16 amino acids. Trimming cost V 7 bases and J 7 bases, with 23 bases left between them. The germline CDR1 and CDR2 sequences are LNHDA and SQIVND (reference sequence). The full variable domain, its missing parts supplied by reference TRBV19 and TRBJ1-5, is DGGITQSPKYLFRKEGQNVTLSCEQNLNHDAMYWYRQDPGQGLRLIYYSQIVNDFQKGDIAEGYSVSREKKESFPLTVTSAQKNPTAFYLCASNDLRTTTGQPQHFGDGTRLSIL.

Worth noting for this clonotype: A read error may account for a junction end that differs from germline. J is TRBJ2-3 and V is TRBV6-2 or TRBV6-3, with 14 bases fitting TRBD2. This CDR3 comprises 18 residues. Germline CDR1 MNHEY, CDR2 SVGEGT. The CDR3 loop is CASRTRRGTSGSTDTQYF. DNA for the CDR3: TGTGCCAGCCGGACTCGTAGGGGGACTAGCGGGAGCACAGACACGCAGTATTTT.

This clonotype was counted once. The J gene is TRBJ2-1, the V gene TRBV25-1, with 10 positions matching TRBD1. J was trimmed by 6 bases and V by 3 bases; bases with no gene match: 11. This CDR3 has 17 amino acids. Per germline, CDR1 MGHDK and CDR2 SYGVNS. CDR3: CASSETGGVHQCNEQFF. The CDR3 DNA follows: TGTGCCAGCAGTGAGACAGGGGGCGTACATCAGTGCAATGAGCAGTTCTTC.

This chain connects TRBV19 to TRBJ1-1; TRBD1 aligns across 8 bases. Unmatched junction bases numbered 10, after V lost 5 bases and J lost 5 bases. Germline V gene sequence: CDR1 LNHDA, CDR2 SQIVND (reference sequence). The CDR3 extends over 15 amino acids. DNA for the CDR3: TGTGCCAGTAGTTTATCAGGGGGCGGCTATACTGAAGCTTTCTTT. This translates into CASSLSGGGYTEAFF.

The genes are TRBV4-1 and TRBJ2-1, with D tentatively TRBD2 (5 bases). Germline-derived CDR1 and CDR2 are MGHRA and YSYEKL. The CDR3 runs 12 residues. Trimming removed 4 bases at V and 9 bases at J, with 10 bases between. The CDR3 DNA is TGCGCCAGCAGCCCCCTGACTACTGAGCAGTTCTTC. The encoded protein is CASSPLTTEQFF.

This sequence joins TRBV27 and TRBJ1-2; perhaps TRBD1 as D (6 bases). Germline V gives CDR1 MNHEY, CDR2 SMNVEV (reference sequence). The CDR3 is made up of 12 amino acids. V lost 6 bases and J 2 bases, leaving 7 bases between the germline ends. The CDR3: CASRTGNYGYTF. CDR3 sequence (DNA): TGTGCCAGCAGAACAGGGAACTATGGCTACACCTTC.

The rearrangement uses TRBV6-1 and TRBJ1-5, with 8 bases identical to TRBD1. CDR3 length: 14 residues. The V gene's germline CDR1 is MNHNS and CDR2 SASEGT. V dropped 7 bases and J dropped 5; count of bases not matched to a gene: 7. CDR3 in amino acids: CASTFMTGDQPQHF. CDR3 sequence (DNA): TGTGCCAGCACCTTCATGACAGGGGATCAGCCCCAGCATTTT.

The CDR3 here is CARPNRGYNSPLHF. The CDR3 DNA reads as TGTGCCAGACCAAACAGGGGCTATAATTCACCCCTCCACTTT. The V gene is TRBV4-2, the J gene TRBJ1-6, with 7 bases that match TRBD1. V lost 9 bases to trimming and J lost 3 bases; unmatched junction nucleotides: 5. Germline loops: CDR1 LGHNA, CDR2 YNFKEQ. This CDR3 region has 14 residues.

The chain combines TRBV19 with TRBJ2-1, with TRBD1 matching over 7 bases. CDR1 and CDR2 from the germline V gene are LNHDA and SQIVND (reference sequence). J lost 10 bases, V lost 7 bases, and 16 bases had no gene match. The CDR3 is 15 residues long. In DNA, the CDR3 is TGTGCCAGTACCGGGACAGAGCCTGCTCCAAGGGAGCAGTTCTTC. It translates to CASTGTEPAPREQFF.

The chain employs TRBV27 and TRBJ1-5, with 10 nucleotides matching TRBD1. V was pared by 3 bases and J by 6 bases, with 5 bases of the junction left unmatched. Germline-derived CDR1 and CDR2 are MNHEY and SMNVEV (reference sequence). The CDR3 runs to 15 residues. CDR3 protein: CASSLRGQGGQPQHF. CDR3 DNA sequence: TGTGCCAGCAGTTTGAGAGGACAGGGGGGTCAGCCCCAGCATTTT.

The chain has TRBV12-3 or TRBV12-4 and TRBJ2-3, with TRBD2 identical over 12 bases. The V segment lost 2 bases and the J segment 4 bases; nucleotides outside the gene matches: 4. The CDR3 consists of 16 residues. CDR3 in amino acids: CASSLLLAGGPDTQYF. CDR3 DNA sequence: TGTGCCAGCAGTTTACTGCTAGCGGGGGGGCCAGATACGCAGTATTTT.

The chain recombines TRBV7-9 with TRBJ2-1; 9 bases line up with TRBD2. Germline CDR1 and CDR2: SEHNR and FQNEAQ (reference sequence). This CDR3 contains 16 residues. Trimming removed 5 bases from V and 4 bases from J; junction bases left unmatched: 9. CDR3 protein: CASSPSTSGTYNEQFF. The DNA of the CDR3 is TGTGCCAGCAGCCCCTCGACTAGCGGCACGTACAATGAGCAGTTCTTC. Full variable domain (rest looked up from reference TRBV7-9 and TRBJ2-1): DTGVSQNPRHKITKRGQNVTFRCDPISEHNRLYWYRQTLGQGPEFLTYFQNEAQLEKSRLLSDRFSAERPKGSFSTLEIQRTEQGDSAMYLCASSPSTSGTYNEQFFGPGTRLTVL.

The CDR3 loop reads CASNKRTGEDGYTF. CDR3 nucleotides: TGTGCCAGCAACAAAAGGACAGGGGAGGATGGCTACACCTTC. The gene calls are TRBV2 and TRBJ1-2, with 9 bases aligning to TRBD1. This CDR3 comprises 14 residues. V gave up 7 bases and J gave up 6 bases; unmatched junction bases: 9. Germline CDR1 and CDR2: SNHLY and FYNNEI.

The CDR3 protein is CASSIKGLTYNEQFF. CDR3 in DNA: TGTGCCAGTAGTATAAAGGGCCTGACCTACAATGAGCAGTTCTTC. This chain joins TRBV19 and TRBJ2-1; D uncertain. Germline lookup yields CDR1 LNHDA and CDR2 SQIVND (reference sequence). This CDR3 comprises 15 residues. Deletions cut 2 bases from V and 2 bases from J, with 10 bases between. The full variable domain, rest sourced from reference TRBV19 and TRBJ2-1, is DGGITQSPKYLFRKEGQNVTLSCEQNLNHDAMYWYRQDPGQGLRLIYYSQIVNDFQKGDIAEGYSVSREKKESFPLTVTSAQKNPTAFYLCASSIKGLTYNEQFFGPGTRLTVL.

The rearrangement links TRBV4-1 to TRBJ1-2, with 11 bases that match TRBD1. The CDR3 runs 13 residues. Germline trimming cut 3 bases from V and 8 bases from J; bases unmatched to any gene: 2. The germline V gene has CDR1 MGHRA and CDR2 YSYEKL. CDR3 loop: CASSHRTGGGYTF. CDR3 DNA: TGCGCCAGCAGCCACCGGACAGGGGGCGGCTACACCTTC.

Written as DNA, the CDR3 is TGTGCCAGCAGCCAAGCCCTTCTAGGGTGGGCCAATGAGCAGTTCTTC. It translates to CASSQALLGWANEQFF. J is TRBJ2-1 and V is TRBV14, with unresolved D. The CDR3 sequence is 16 residues long. V was pared by 1 base and J by 6 bases, with 16 bases between. In germline, CDR1 is SGHDN, CDR2 FVKESK.

The chain has TRBV7-2 and TRBJ1-2, with D perhaps matching TRBD1 (5 bases). This CDR3 has 14 residues. From germline, CDR1 is SGHTA and CDR2 FQGNSA. V shed 1 base and J shed 8 bases, with 14 bases lying between them. CDR3 in amino acids: CASSLGEEGPGYTF. In DNA, the CDR3 is TGTGCCAGCAGCTTAGGGGAGGAGGGGCCAGGCTACACCTTC.

This clonotype was counted a single time. This chain links TRBV2 with TRBJ1-2, with D possibly TRBD1 on 5 matching bases. From germline, CDR1 is SNHLY and CDR2 FYNNEI. V lost 10 bases to trimming and J lost 4 bases, with 19 bases between them. This CDR3 region has 14 residues. CDR3: CAKISQGEGYGYTF. CDR3 sequence (DNA): TGTGCCAAAATCTCCCAGGGAGAGGGCTATGGCTACACCTTC.

The J gene is TRBJ2-1, the V gene TRBV29-1; maybe TRBD1 (5 bases). This CDR3 spans 15 amino acids. V shed 1 base and J shed 2 bases, with 12 bases lying between them. Germline CDR1 reads SQVTM; CDR2 reads ANQGSEA. Here the CDR3 reads CSVEGSRGAYNEQFF. The CDR3 DNA is TGCAGCGTTGAAGGGTCAAGGGGTGCCTACAATGAGCAGTTCTTC.

V and J are TRBV2 and TRBJ2-5; tentative D call: TRBD2 (6 bases). There are 12 residues in the CDR3. Germline CDR1 reads SNHLY; CDR2 reads FYNNEI. The V end lost 8 bases, the J end lost 2 bases, and 9 bases lay between the germline ends. The CDR3, as DNA: TGTGCCAGCCGGGACTTTCAAGAGACCCAGTACTTC. It translates to CASRDFQETQYF.

This clonotype appeared once. The J gene is TRBJ2-7, the V gene TRBV20-1, with 7 bases identical to TRBD2. Germline loops: CDR1 DFQATT, CDR2 SNEGSKA (reference sequence). CDR3 length: 16 residues. J gave up 3 bases and V 5 bases, and 16 bases lay outside the gene matches. In nucleotides, the CDR3 is TGCAGTGCTCTCCGTACAATGACTAGCTTAGACTACGAGCAGTACTTC. This encodes CSALRTMTSLDYEQYF.

V is TRBV6-6 and J is TRBJ1-3; D not certain. The CDR3 runs to 12 residues. Germline assignment: CDR1 MNHNY and CDR2 SVGAGI (reference sequence). V was pared by 6 bases and J by 5 bases, with 8 bases between. The CDR3 loop is CASSLDRNTIYF. DNA for the CDR3: TGTGCCAGCAGCTTAGACAGAAACACCATATATTTT.

This clonotype came up once. The V and J genes are TRBV6-5 and TRBJ1-2; 8 nucleotides match TRBD1. J was trimmed by 5 bases and V by 4 bases; bases with no gene match: 6. Per germline, CDR1 MNHEY and CDR2 SVGAGI. The CDR3 spans 14 residues. CDR3 protein: CASSSGQGRYGYTF. CDR3 nucleotides: TGTGCCAGCAGTTCCGGACAGGGAAGATATGGCTACACCTTC.

The J gene is TRBJ2-3, the V gene TRBV5-1, with TRBD1 matching over 7 bases. CDR3 length: 14 amino acids. From germline, CDR1 is SGHRS and CDR2 YFSETQ. V shed 5 bases, J shed 4 bases, and the junction held 7 bases outside the gene matches. The CDR3 DNA reads TGCGCCAGCAGTCGACAGGGTTCCCCAGATACGCAGTATTTT. As protein: CASSRQGSPDTQYF.

V is TRBV20-1 and J is TRBJ2-2, with 7 nucleotides matching TRBD2. CDR1 is DFQATT and CDR2 is SNEGSKA in the germline V gene (reference sequence). V dropped 7 bases and J dropped 6; count of bases not matched to a gene: 8. CDR3 size: 13 residues. CDR3 coding DNA: TGCAGTGGCGAGGGAGGGCACTCCGGGGAGCTGTTTTTT. Translation: CSGEGGHSGELFF.

This chain uses TRBV15 with TRBJ1-1; TRBD1 matches at 7 bases. Germline V gives CDR1 LNHNV, CDR2 YYDKDF (reference sequence). V trimming: 1 base; J trimming: 5 bases; junction bases outside the gene matches: 1. The CDR3 has 13 amino acids. As DNA, the CDR3 is TGTGCCACCAGCAGAGGGGACAGAACTGAAGCTTTCTTT. Translating gives CATSRGDRTEAFF.

This chain connects TRBV5-1 to TRBJ1-1; D perhaps matches TRBD1 (6 bases). Germline V gene sequence: CDR1 SGHRS, CDR2 YFSETQ. This CDR3 is built from 16 residues. Trimming removed 3 bases at V and 1 base at J, with 16 bases between. CDR3 bases: TGCGCCAGCAGCTCTCAGGCGCCGGGACAGAACACTGAAGCTTTCTTT. Protein: CASSSQAPGQNTEAFF.